The clone carrying this T cell receptor (beta chain) was detected a few times. Its target is unknown. This sample is drawn from a study of T-cell memory formation after mild COVID-19. General study results and limits: Pre-infection memory contained some responding clones, which suggested that cross-reactive memory had joined. A balance of CD4 and CD8 characterized clones contracting day 15 to 85, whereas later expanders leaned CD4+.

This CDR3 is built from 15 residues. The trim removed 3 bases at V and 4 bases at J, leaving 3 bases unmatched. CDR1 MGHRA and CDR2 YSYEKL come from the germline V gene. It was 5'RACE with constant-segment primers that produced the TCR alpha and TCR beta cDNA libraries, which carried sample barcodes and UMIs. TCRdb re-called the 5' RACE reads with MiXCR, one entry per CDR3 protein. The sample shows fewer than 250,000 distinct CDR3 sequences, around 20% of them seen only once. Source material: PBMCs or a T cell subset sorted from them (not recorded which). The V gene is TRBV4-1, the J gene TRBJ2-7; 13 nucleotides agree with TRBD2. This TCR came from an adult woman who had mild COVID-19 (a few samples of this study predate the infection). Cell type and time point are not known. Written as DNA, the CDR3 is TGCGCCAGCAGCCAGGGACTAGCGGGAAAATACGAGCAGTACTTC. This codes for CASSQGLAGKYEQYF.